The 18 T cell receptor beta chains listed next were all sequenced from one sample in a study of breast tumors, draining lymph nodes, adjacent tissues. The lymph nodes were axillary draining lymph nodes from breast cancer patients. TCRdb passed the multiplex PCR reads through MiXCR, listing each CDR3 protein once. In the table there are approximately 130,000 distinct CDR3 sequences, about 20% of which are singletons. Sample: axillary lymph node tissue. The receptors here all came from a female donor with breast cancer. Some clones in this sample may be carry-over from other donors' samples.

About this clonotype itself: This may be a read error, as it is one base from a much larger clone. The genes are TRBV12-3 or TRBV12-4 and TRBJ1-5, with 9 bases identical to TRBD1. With 3 bases clipped from V and 6 bases from J, the junction kept 6 bases outside the gene matches. The CDR3 runs 15 residues. The DNA of the CDR3 is TGTGCCAGCAGTTTTCGGGGACAGGGAGTTCAGCCCCAGCATTTT. It codes for CASSFRGQGVQPQHF.

This clonotype has ten or more counts. The genes are TRBV20-1 and TRBJ2-5, with 11 positions matching TRBD1. Germline V gives CDR1 DFQATT, CDR2 SNEGSKA (reference sequence). This CDR3 has 17 residues. The V gene end was trimmed by 7 bases and the J gene end by 4 bases; junction bases not matched to a gene: 17. CDR3 sequence: CSGSPRIGGTGGETQYF. CDR3 DNA sequence: TGCAGTGGATCACCCCGGATAGGGGGGACAGGGGGAGAGACCCAGTACTTC.

This clonotype was picked up many times. This rearrangement joins TRBV10-3 to TRBJ1-5, with 10 bases that match TRBD1. This CDR3 spans 16 amino acids. Unmatched junction bases numbered 8, after V lost 3 bases and J lost 6 bases. Germline CDR1 reads ENHRY; CDR2 reads SYGVKD. The DNA for the CDR3 is TGTGCCATCAGTGACGGGGGACAGGGGTCCGGTCAGCCCCAGCATTTT. Translating gives CAISDGGQGSGQPQHF.

The gene calls are TRBV28 and TRBJ2-4; the D gene is possibly TRBD1 (6 bases). Germline CDR1 MDHEN, CDR2 SYDVKM. The CDR3 spans 16 residues. Trimming removed 5 bases from V and 7 bases from J, with 21 bases in between. The CDR3 reads CASSPVLGARRNIQYF. CDR3 in DNA: TGTGCCAGCAGTCCCGTGTTGGGGGCTCGGAGGAACATTCAGTACTTC.

This clonotype showed up many times. The chain combines TRBV7-8 with TRBJ1-2, with D tentatively TRBD1 (6 bases). The CDR3 extends over 14 amino acids. The V end lost 5 bases, the J end lost 5 bases, and 15 bases lay between the germline ends. CDR1 and CDR2 from the germline V gene are SGHVS and FQNEAQ. The CDR3 nucleotides read TGTGCCAGCAGCCCGGGACCAAGGGGGTATGGCTACACCTTC. As protein: CASSPGPRGYGYTF. Drawing the rest from reference TRBV7-8 and TRBJ1-2, the complete variable domain is GAGVSQSPRYKVAKRGQDVALRCDPISGHVSLFWYQQALGQGPEFLTYFQNEAQLDKSGLPSDRFFAERPEGSVSTLKIQRTQQEDSAVYLCASSPGPRGYGYTFGSGTRLTVV.

This chain links TRBV5-5 with TRBJ2-5; 11 nucleotides align to TRBD2. Germline-derived CDR1 and CDR2 are SGHKS and YYEKEE (reference sequence). This CDR3 comprises 15 residues. Trimming at V came to 4 bases and at J to 1 base, leaving 3 bases not matched to a gene. The CDR3 protein is CASSPLAGGQETQYF. In DNA form, the CDR3 reads TGTGCCAGCAGCCCTCTAGCGGGGGGCCAAGAGACCCAGTACTTC.

This clonotype was picked up many times. CDR3: CAWSPLQRRNTGELFF. The DNA of the CDR3 is TGTGCCTGGAGTCCCCTCCAGCGAAGGAACACCGGGGAGCTGTTTTTT. The V call is TRBV30, the J call TRBJ2-2; the D is unclear. This CDR3 region has 16 residues. Trimming removed 2 bases at V and 1 base at J, with 14 bases between. Germline CDR1 reads GTSNPN; CDR2 reads SVGIG (reference sequence).

This clonotype was picked up a small number of times. CDR3 residues: CASRRGASEASYEQYF. The DNA for the CDR3 is TGTGCCAGCAGACGGGGGGCTAGCGAGGCCTCCTACGAGCAGTACTTC. The chain links TRBV11-2 to TRBJ2-7, with D possibly matching TRBD2 (7 bases). V lost 6 bases and J lost 0, with 18 bases in between. The CDR3 consists of 16 residues. CDR1 is SGHAT, CDR2 FQNNGV, per germline.

On this clonotype itself: The junction departs from the called germline gene at one end, perhaps through a read error. V usage is TRBV6-5 and J usage is TRBJ1-4, with D possibly matching TRBD1 (6 bases). This CDR3 has 14 residues. Per the germline V gene, CDR1 is MNHEY and CDR2 is SVGAGI. CDR3 amino acids: CAGSHGGAGEKLFF. CDR3 DNA sequence: TGTGCCGGCAGTCACGGGGGCGCAGGTGAAAAACTGTTTTTT.

This clonotype has just a few counts. The chain recombines TRBV3-1 with TRBJ1-5; TRBD1 aligns across 11 bases. Trimming removed 0 bases from V and 6 bases from J; junction bases left unmatched: 1. CDR1 is LGHDT and CDR2 is YNNKEL in the germline V gene (reference sequence). This CDR3 is 15 amino acids long. CDR3 nucleotide sequence: TGTGCCAGCAGCCAAGAGGGGACAGGGGGTCAGCCCCAGCATTTT. This sequence encodes CASSQEGTGGQPQHF.

The chain recombines TRBV6-5 with TRBJ1-2; the match to TRBD1 covers 7 bases. V lost 5 bases to trimming and J lost 8 bases; unmatched junction nucleotides: 14. The CDR3 has 15 residues. Germline assignment: CDR1 MNHEY and CDR2 SVGAGI. Written as DNA, the CDR3 is TGTGCCAGCAGTCCACTTTTTACAGGGGATTGGGGCTACACCTTC. Residues: CASSPLFTGDWGYTF.

With respect to this clonotype: At one end the junction does not follow the germline gene, possibly because of a read error. This chain uses TRBV5-1 with TRBJ1-4; D remains ambiguous. CDR3 length: 13 amino acids. Germline loops: CDR1 SGHRS, CDR2 YFSETQ. CDR3 bases: TGCGCCAGCAGCTTGGAGGAGGATGAAAAACTGTTTTTC. Its translation: CASSLEEDEKLFF.

This clonotype appeared many times. The genes are TRBV6-1 and TRBJ1-5; D not certain. Germline V gene lookup returns CDR1 MNHNS and CDR2 SASEGT. There are 15 residues in the CDR3. V was cut by 3 bases and J by 0 bases, with 9 bases left in between. Here the CDR3 reads CASSDGEYSNQPQHF. The CDR3 DNA is TGTGCCAGCAGTGATGGGGAATATAGCAATCAGCCCCAGCATTTT.

This clonotype has ten or more counts. CDR3 sequence: CASTRTGGVYEQYF. In DNA form, the CDR3 reads TGTGCCAGCACCCGGACAGGGGGAGTCTACGAGCAGTACTTC. The chain recombines TRBV12-3 or TRBV12-4 with TRBJ2-7, with 10 positions matching TRBD1. Losses at the gene ends were 7 bases for V and 3 bases for J; bases not matched to a gene: 6. The CDR3 spans 14 residues.

This clonotype has at least ten counts. This chain uses TRBV9 with TRBJ2-7; 7 nucleotides agree with TRBD2. Germline CDR1 reads SGDLS; CDR2 reads YYNGEE. The length of the CDR3 is 15 residues. V lost 2 bases to trimming and J lost 0 bases; unmatched junction nucleotides: 5. CDR3 loop: CASSVRDYDSYEQYF. The CDR3 DNA reads TGTGCCAGCAGCGTCCGGGACTACGACTCCTACGAGCAGTACTTC.

To note about this clonotype: A read error may produce the germline difference seen at one junction end. The V call is TRBV27, the J call TRBJ2-3, with 7 bases fitting TRBD2. Germline V gene lookup returns CDR1 MNHEY and CDR2 SMNVEV (reference sequence). CDR3 length: 13 amino acids. The CDR3 is CACSLSGGRTQYF. In nucleotides, the CDR3 is TGTGCCTGCAGTTTATCGGGGGGACGGACGCAGTATTTT.

This chain uses TRBV6-6 with TRBJ1-1; no clear D gene. V was cut by 4 bases and J by 7 bases, with 10 bases left in between. The CDR3 contains 12 residues. Germline V CDR1 and CDR2: MNHNY, SVGAGI (reference sequence). CDR3 sequence: CASSSNPREAFF. The CDR3 DNA follows: TGTGCCAGCAGTTCGAACCCCCGTGAAGCTTTCTTT.

This clonotype was found many times. The V gene is TRBV6-1, the J gene TRBJ2-3; 7 bases map to TRBD1. Trimming removed 4 bases from V and 0 bases from J; junction bases left unmatched: 7. CDR1 MNHNS and CDR2 SASEGT come from the germline V gene. The CDR3 is 16 amino acids. CDR3 sequence (DNA): TGTGCCAGCAGTGCCAGACAGGGCACTAGCACAGATACGCAGTATTTT. It translates to CASSARQGTSTDTQYF.